This T cell receptor beta chain was profiled in a study of blood T cell repertoires in COVID-19. Here immunoSEQ multiplex PCR was the method, and the copy in TCRdb shows in-frame clones only, minus some. The sample lists about 69,000 clones; 84% were seen once. The ends lost 5 bases at V and 2 bases at J; junction bases unmatched: 6. CDR3 length: 15 residues. The germline V gene has CDR1 SGHAT and CDR2 FQNNGV. The TCR comes from a man aged 50 to 59 with COVID-19, enrolled during active disease. The sample was peripheral blood. J is TRBJ2-7 and V is TRBV11-2, with TRBD1 identical over 10 bases. As DNA, the CDR3 is TGTGCCAGCAGCATACCCGGGACAGGGGCCTACGAGCAGTACTTC. It is translated as CASSIPGTGAYEQYF.